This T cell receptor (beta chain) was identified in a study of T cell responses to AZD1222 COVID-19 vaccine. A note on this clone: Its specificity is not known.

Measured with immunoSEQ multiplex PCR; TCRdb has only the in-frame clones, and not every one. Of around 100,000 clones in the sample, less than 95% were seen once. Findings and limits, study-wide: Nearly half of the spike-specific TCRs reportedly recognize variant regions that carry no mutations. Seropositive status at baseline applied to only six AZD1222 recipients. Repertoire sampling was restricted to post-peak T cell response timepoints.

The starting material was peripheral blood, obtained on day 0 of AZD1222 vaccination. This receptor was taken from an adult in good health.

CDR3 nucleotide sequence: TGCGCCAGCAGCTCGACTAGCGGGGGGACCGGGGAGCTGTTTTTT. Amino acids: CASSSTSGGTGELFF. This chain joins TRBV5-1 and TRBJ2-2; TRBD2 matches at 13 bases. The CDR3 length is 15 residues. CDR1 is SGHRS and CDR2 is YFSETQ in the germline V gene. With 3 bases clipped from V and 5 bases from J, the junction kept 1 base outside the gene matches.